These 32 T cell receptor beta chains originate from one sample sequenced in a study of T cell clonotyping in hematopoietic cell transplantation. Sequenced by immunoSEQ multiplex PCR; TCRdb stores in-frame clones only, minus some. The repertoire holds roughly 6,100 clones, with approximately 29% as singletons. The sequences come from peripheral blood mononuclear cells, collected 30 days after allogeneic stem cell transplant. Source of these receptors: a female patient in her fifties or sixties who had an allogeneic stem cell transplant from an unrelated donor, so the T cells may come from the graft donor. Some clones in this sample may be carry-over from other donors' samples.

The V and J genes are TRBV29-1 and TRBJ2-4; D gene uncertain. From germline, CDR1 is SQVTM and CDR2 ANQGSEA. Trimming pared 0 bases from V and 7 bases from J, leaving 10 bases between. This CDR3 is built from 13 residues. CDR3 loop: CSVEEGLGNIQYF. CDR3 sequence (DNA): TGCAGCGTTGAAGAGGGCCTTGGGAACATTCAGTACTTC.

This clone was seen only a few times. The V and J genes are TRBV30 and TRBJ2-1; D is perhaps TRBD2 (6 bases). This CDR3 has 18 residues. Germline V lookup: CDR1 GTSNPN, CDR2 SVGIG (reference sequence). V was pared by 5 bases and J by 6 bases, with 29 bases between. The CDR3 coding sequence is TGTGCCTGGGGGAGGATATTTAGGGTTGGTGGCCGGCTCAATGAGCAGTTCTTC. Protein sequence: CAWGRIFRVGGRLNEQFF.

This chain links TRBV6-5 with TRBJ1-5; no firm D call. CDR1 and CDR2 (germline): MNHEY, SVGAGI. The CDR3 is made up of 12 amino acids. Trimming pared 7 bases from V and 7 bases from J, leaving 11 bases between. In DNA, the CDR3 is TGTGCCAGCAAAACCTCGGGGCAGCCCCAGCATTTT. This codes for CASKTSGQPQHF.

This clone was seen a few times. J is TRBJ1-1 and V is TRBV7-6, with D unresolved. Trimming left V 8 bases short and J 7 bases short, with 11 bases between. CDR3 length equals 11 residues. Germline assignment: CDR1 SGHVS and CDR2 FNYEAQ. The CDR3 DNA follows: TGTGCCAGCTCCCCGGGGAGTGAAGCTTTCTTT. Its protein is CASSPGSEAFF.

A few counts support this clone. This chain connects TRBV7-2 to TRBJ1-1, with D hard to call. There are 12 residues in the CDR3. Trimming shortened V by 1 base and J by 5 bases, and 5 bases separated the two germline ends. The germline V gene encodes CDR1 SGHTA and CDR2 FQGNSA. The CDR3 sequence: CASSLGLTEAFF. CDR3 nucleotide sequence: TGTGCCAGCAGCTTAGGACTTACTGAAGCTTTCTTT. The entire variable domain, with the rest obtained from reference TRBV7-2 and TRBJ1-1, is as follows: GAGVSQSPSNKVTEKGKDVELRCDPISGHTALYWYRQSLGQGLEFLIYFQGNSAPDKSGLPSDRFSAERTGGSVSTLTIQRTQQEDSAVYLCASSLGLTEAFFGQGTRLTVV.

This clone has more than one count but fewer than ten. This chain uses TRBV28 with TRBJ2-7, with TRBD2 matching over 7 bases. With V trimmed by 6 bases and J by 0 bases, 5 bases remained unmatched. CDR1 MDHEN and CDR2 SYDVKM come from the germline V gene. This CDR3 spans 14 amino acids. This CDR3 is CASSFSGTSYEQYF. CDR3 nucleotides: TGTGCCAGCAGCTTCAGCGGGACCTCCTACGAGCAGTACTTC.

A note on this clone: The same CDR3 also results from other DNA sequences found in this sample. The chain links TRBV6-5 to TRBJ2-7; the D gene is possibly TRBD1 (5 bases). The V end was cut by 0 bases, the J end by 0 bases, with 9 bases between. Germline CDR1 is MNHEY and CDR2 is SVGAGI. The CDR3 runs to 15 residues. The CDR3 spells CASSYSLDSSYEQYF. Written as DNA, the CDR3 is TGTGCCAGCAGTTACTCGCTCGACAGCTCCTACGAGCAGTACTTC.

This chain connects TRBV30 to TRBJ2-7; D may correspond to TRBD1 or TRBD2 (5 bases each). This CDR3 is 12 amino acids long. Germline assignment: CDR1 GTSNPN and CDR2 SVGIG (reference sequence). V was pared by 0 bases and J by 8 bases, with 11 bases between. The DNA for the CDR3 is TGTGCCTGGAGTGTACCCGGGGCAAAGCAGTACTTC. This sequence encodes CAWSVPGAKQYF.

CDR3 amino acids: CASAPGNNEQFF. The CDR3 bases are TGTGCCAGCGCACCGGGAAACAATGAGCAGTTCTTC. This sequence joins TRBV30 and TRBJ2-1, with D possibly being TRBD2 (5 bases). The V gene's germline CDR1 is GTSNPN and CDR2 SVGIG (reference sequence). This CDR3 contains 12 residues. Trimming removed 8 bases from V and 5 bases from J, with 13 bases in between. The full variable domain, in which reference TRBV30 and TRBJ2-1 provide the parts outside the CDR3, is SQTIHQWPATLVQPVGSPLSLECTVEGTSNPNLYWYRQAAGRGLQLLFYSVGIGQISSEVPQNLSASRPQDRQFILSSKKLLLSDSGFYLCASAPGNNEQFFGPGTRLTVL.

This clone was found a few times. CDR3 loop: CASSPGTGKSSSYEQYF. CDR3 nucleotides: TGCGCCAGCAGCCCGGGGACAGGGAAGTCCTCCTCCTACGAGCAGTACTTC. J is TRBJ2-7 and V is TRBV5-1, with 9 bases lining up with TRBD1. Germline loops: CDR1 SGHRS, CDR2 YFSETQ. The CDR3 consists of 17 residues. The V and J ends lost 4 bases and 0 bases, in that order; junction bases with no gene match: 11.

The CDR3 nucleotides read TGTGCCTGGAGTGCGAACAGGGTGATGGGGGAAGCTTTCTTT. It is translated as CAWSANRVMGEAFF. V gene TRBV30 combines with J gene TRBJ1-1; a weak D match, TRBD1 (6 bases). The CDR3 spans 14 residues. The ends were cut back, 1 base at V and 8 bases at J, with 17 bases in the middle. Germline V gene sequence: CDR1 GTSNPN, CDR2 SVGIG (reference sequence). Full variable domain (rest looked up from reference TRBV30 and TRBJ1-1): SQTIHQWPATLVQPVGSPLSLECTVEGTSNPNLYWYRQAAGRGLQLLFYSVGIGQISSEVPQNLSASRPQDRQFILSSKKLLLSDSGFYLCAWSANRVMGEAFFGQGTRLTVV.

The V gene is TRBV28, the J gene TRBJ2-2; a weak D match, TRBD1 (5 bases). Per the germline V gene, CDR1 is MDHEN and CDR2 is SYDVKM. Trimming pared 6 bases from V and 8 bases from J, leaving 10 bases between. The CDR3 spans 12 residues. The CDR3 spells CASRSGFGELFF. The CDR3 coding sequence is TGTGCCAGCAGGTCAGGGTTTGGGGAGCTGTTTTTT.

The CDR3 region is CASSITSGSSYEQYF. The CDR3 DNA is TGCGCCAGCAGCATCACTAGCGGGAGCTCCTACGAGCAGTACTTC. The gene calls are TRBV5-1 and TRBJ2-7; TRBD2 agrees at 11 bases. V shed 4 bases and J 0 bases; nucleotides not matched to a gene: 3. This CDR3 spans 15 amino acids. Germline V gene lookup returns CDR1 SGHRS and CDR2 YFSETQ.

This chain links TRBV30 with TRBJ1-2; D is perhaps TRBD1 (6 bases). Trimming stripped 3 bases from V and 8 bases from J, with 13 bases between. The CDR3 covers 12 residues. In germline, CDR1 is GTSNPN, CDR2 SVGIG (reference sequence). The CDR3 coding sequence is TGTGCCTGGAGCCGACAGGTGGTGGGCTACACCTTC. It yields the protein CAWSRQVVGYTF.

The chain links TRBV5-6 to TRBJ1-2, with a weak D call TRBD1 (6 bases). Trimming stripped 1 base from V and 7 bases from J, with 17 bases between. This CDR3 comprises 15 residues. Germline CDR1 and CDR2: SGHDT and YYEEEE. The CDR3 nucleotides read TGTGCCAGCAGCTTGCAGGGCAGGGGTGTCTTTGGCTACACCTTC. Encoded protein: CASSLQGRGVFGYTF.

This clone was found a few times. The rearrangement joins TRBV14 to TRBJ2-5; a possible D gene is TRBD1 (6 bases). The closer fit of TRBJ2-7 to the DNA end suggests the J call may be wrong. This CDR3 has 15 residues. The V gene's germline CDR1 is SGHDN and CDR2 FVKESK. CDR3 sequence: CASSVRQEPIYEQYF. CDR3 sequence (DNA): TGTGCCAGCAGCGTTCGACAGGAACCCATTTACGAGCAGTACTTC.

The chain uses TRBV4-1 and TRBJ1-5, with TRBD1 matching 7 bases. Unmatched junction bases numbered 7, after V lost 3 bases and J lost 5 bases. This CDR3 has 15 residues. Germline V gene lookup returns CDR1 MGHRA and CDR2 YSYEKL. The CDR3 DNA reads as TGCGCCAGCAGCCATCACCAGGGGGGAGATCAGCCCCAGCATTTT. This encodes CASSHHQGGDQPQHF.

This clone showed up just a few times. The chain has TRBV29-1 and TRBJ2-7; tentatively, D is TRBD1 or TRBD2 (6 bases each). This CDR3 is 13 amino acids long. Germline assignment: CDR1 SQVTM and CDR2 ANQGSEA. Deletions cut 7 bases from V and 4 bases from J, with 17 bases between. CDR3 loop: CSAGLGAGYEQYF. The DNA for the CDR3 is TGCAGCGCCGGCTTGGGGGCGGGATACGAGCAGTACTTC.

The chain links TRBV30 to TRBJ2-7; D is ambiguous. CDR1 is GTSNPN and CDR2 is SVGIG in the germline V gene (reference sequence). CDR3 length: 12 amino acids. The V end was cut by 0 bases, the J end by 2 bases, with 5 bases between. The CDR3 nucleotides read TGTGCCTGGAGTGTACCCCCCTACGAGCAGTACTTC. It specifies CAWSVPPYEQYF.

The rearrangement joins TRBV10-3 to TRBJ1-3, with unresolved D. Trimming removed 0 bases from V and 0 bases from J, with 6 bases in between. The CDR3 runs 15 residues. Looked up from germline, CDR1 is ENHRY and CDR2 is SYGVKD. CDR3 in amino acids: CAISESTGSGNTIYF. CDR3 in DNA: TGTGCCATCAGTGAGTCGACGGGCTCTGGAAACACCATATATTTT.

The chain links TRBV6-1 to TRBJ2-7; tentative D call: TRBD1 (6 bases). Germline V gene lookup returns CDR1 MNHNS and CDR2 SASEGT. V lost 8 bases and J 9 bases, leaving 20 bases between the germline ends. CDR3 size: 13 residues. The CDR3 DNA reads TGTGCCAGCCAAGGAAGACACAGGGTTGGGCAGTACTTC. Translating gives CASQGRHRVGQYF.

Only a few counts were recorded for this clone. The genes are TRBV30 and TRBJ1-2, with 8 bases identical to TRBD1. Germline values: CDR1 GTSNPN, CDR2 SVGIG (reference sequence). This CDR3 is 14 amino acids long. V dropped 4 bases and J dropped 4; count of bases not matched to a gene: 8. In DNA form, the CDR3 reads TGTGCCTGGATTGGACAGGGTGGCATCTATGGCTACACCTTC. Translated: CAWIGQGGIYGYTF.

The V and J genes are TRBV30 and TRBJ1-2; 7 bases fit TRBD1. The germline CDR1 and CDR2 sequences are GTSNPN and SVGIG (reference sequence). This CDR3 spans 13 amino acids. The J segment lost 5 bases and the V segment lost 0 bases, leaving 3 bases of the junction unmatched. CDR3 sequence (DNA): TGTGCCTGGAGTGTGGTCAGGGGGTATGGCTACACCTTC. Its translation is CAWSVVRGYGYTF.

The gene calls are TRBV25-1 and TRBJ1-1; 10 nucleotides match TRBD1. The germline V gene has CDR1 MGHDK and CDR2 SYGVNS. J was trimmed by 5 bases and V by 7 bases; bases with no gene match: 4. CDR3 length: 13 residues. CDR3 protein: CASMGQGRTEAFF. CDR3 nucleotides: TGTGCCAGCATGGGACAGGGGAGAACTGAAGCTTTCTTT.

Only a few counts were recorded for this clone. The chain carries TRBV30 and TRBJ2-7; possible D gene TRBD1, 6 bases. The germline V and J ends were trimmed by 4 bases and 5 bases, with 12 bases remaining between them. From germline, CDR1 is GTSNPN and CDR2 SVGIG (reference sequence). The CDR3 spans 12 residues. This CDR3 reads CAWTGVSDEQYF. The CDR3 DNA sequence: TGTGCCTGGACAGGGGTGAGCGACGAGCAGTACTTC.

This clone was counted a few times. The genes are TRBV4-2 and TRBJ1-2; D is uncertain. Trimming shortened V by 3 bases and J by 2 bases, and 10 bases separated the two germline ends. Per germline, CDR1 LGHNA and CDR2 YNFKEQ. This CDR3 region has 14 residues. The CDR3 is CASSQMASNYGYTF. For the CDR3, the DNA is TGTGCCAGCAGCCAGATGGCAAGCAACTATGGCTACACCTTC.

V and J are TRBV2 and TRBJ2-2; possible D gene TRBD2, 6 bases. This CDR3 contains 12 residues. Trimming took 8 bases from V and 6 from J, leaving 10 bases between them. Germline CDR1 is SNHLY and CDR2 is FYNNEI. The CDR3: CASYGGAGELFF. CDR3 sequence (DNA): TGTGCCAGCTACGGGGGTGCCGGGGAGCTGTTTTTT.

This chain joins TRBV13 and TRBJ2-7; 10 nucleotides line up with TRBD1. This CDR3 region has 15 residues. Germline CDR1 PRHDT, CDR2 FYEKMQ (reference sequence). The V gene end was trimmed by 0 bases and the J gene end by 6 bases; junction bases not matched to a gene: 5. Here the CDR3 DNA reads TGTGCCAGCAGCTTAGGCCTTGGACAGGGGGGCGAGCAGTACTTC. It encodes CASSLGLGQGGEQYF. The whole variable domain, filled in from reference TRBV13 and TRBJ2-7, reads AAGVIQSPRHLIKEKRETATLKCYPIPRHDTVYWYQQGPGQDPQFLISFYEKMQSDKGSIPDRFSAQQFSDYHSELNMSSLELGDSALYFCASSLGLGQGGEQYFGPGTRLTVT.

This chain links TRBV6-5 with TRBJ1-2; D not resolved. Looked up from germline, CDR1 is MNHEY and CDR2 is SVGAGI. Trimming took off 6 bases at V and 4 bases at J, with 6 bases between the two ends. The CDR3 is 11 residues long. The CDR3 bases are TGTGCCAGCAGAGGGTCCTATGGCTACACCTTC. This codes for CASRGSYGYTF.

This clone showed up just a few times. The V gene is TRBV28, the J gene TRBJ2-7; a possible D gene is TRBD2 (6 bases). The CDR3 loop spans 15 amino acids. V lost 2 bases and J 3 bases, leaving 14 bases between the germline ends. The germline gives CDR1 MDHEN, CDR2 SYDVKM. The CDR3 sequence: CASSLGGDGGYEQYF. The CDR3 DNA follows: TGTGCCAGCAGTTTAGGTGGGGACGGGGGCTACGAGCAGTACTTC.

The J gene is TRBJ2-3, the V gene TRBV30; either TRBD1 or TRBD2 may supply D (5 bases each). Germline CDR1 GTSNPN, CDR2 SVGIG (reference sequence). The CDR3 extends over 13 amino acids. V shed 0 bases and J shed 6 bases, with 10 bases lying between them. The CDR3 reads CAWSVGDRDTQYF. CDR3 bases: TGTGCCTGGAGTGTAGGGGACCGGGATACGCAGTATTTT.

This clone was seen a few times. The chain employs TRBV29-1 and TRBJ1-2, with 9 bases fitting TRBD1. The CDR3 runs to 14 residues. Germline trimming cut 5 bases from V and 3 bases from J; bases unmatched to any gene: 7. Germline V gene data show CDR1 as SQVTM and CDR2 as ANQGSEA. CDR3 protein: CSVPGQGTYYGYTF. In DNA, the CDR3 is TGCAGCGTTCCAGGACAGGGGACATACTATGGCTACACCTTC.